The clone carrying this T cell receptor (beta chain) was found once. Isolation of PBMCs was performed using 9.5 to 10 ml of fresh peripheral blood. Germline V CDR1 and CDR2: MNHEY, SVGEGT. Trimming removed 5 bases from V and 6 bases from J; junction bases left unmatched: 8. The CDR3 has 15 amino acids. The entry originates in a study of Graves' ophthalmopathy and Graves' hyperthyroidism. Amplified material comprised TCR beta CDR3 regions derived from RNA transcripts. First-round RT-PCR relied on HTBI primers, and a second-round multiplex PCR came next. MiXCR, applied by TCRdb to the multiplex PCR reads, yields one record per CDR3 protein. The data hold some 400,000 distinct CDR3 sequences, with about a sixth observed a single time.

The chain carries TRBV6-2 or TRBV6-3 and TRBJ2-2; 8 nucleotides align to TRBD1. Sequencing used peripheral blood. This TCR was recovered from a young woman with Graves' ophthalmopathy. Here the CDR3 reads CASSRQGNYPGELFF. The CDR3 DNA reads TGTGCCAGCAGTCGACAGGGGAATTATCCCGGGGAGCTGTTTTTT.